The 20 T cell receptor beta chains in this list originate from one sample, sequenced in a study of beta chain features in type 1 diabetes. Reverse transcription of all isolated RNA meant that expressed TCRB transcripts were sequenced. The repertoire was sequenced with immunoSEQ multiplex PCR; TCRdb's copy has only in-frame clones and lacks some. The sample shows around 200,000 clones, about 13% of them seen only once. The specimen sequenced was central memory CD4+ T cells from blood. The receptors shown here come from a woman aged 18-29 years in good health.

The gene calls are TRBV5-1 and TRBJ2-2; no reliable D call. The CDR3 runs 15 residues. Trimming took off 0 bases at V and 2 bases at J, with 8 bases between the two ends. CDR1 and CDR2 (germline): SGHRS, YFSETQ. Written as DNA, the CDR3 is TGCGCCAGCAGCTTGGTAGACATCAACACCGGGGAGCTGTTTTTT. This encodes CASSLVDINTGELFF.

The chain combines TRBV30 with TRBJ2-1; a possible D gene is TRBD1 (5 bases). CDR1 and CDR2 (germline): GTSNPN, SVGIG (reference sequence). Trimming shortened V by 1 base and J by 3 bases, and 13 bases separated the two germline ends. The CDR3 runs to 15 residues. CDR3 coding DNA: TGTGCCTGGAGTGCTAGGGGTAAGGTCTACAATGAGCAGTTCTTC. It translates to CAWSARGKVYNEQFF.

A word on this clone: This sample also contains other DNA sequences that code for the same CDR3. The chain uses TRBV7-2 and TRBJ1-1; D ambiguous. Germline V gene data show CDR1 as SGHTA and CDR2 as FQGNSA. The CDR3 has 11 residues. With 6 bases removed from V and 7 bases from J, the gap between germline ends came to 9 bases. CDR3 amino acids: CASSPYLEAFF. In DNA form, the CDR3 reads TGTGCCAGCAGTCCCTACCTTGAAGCTTTCTTT.

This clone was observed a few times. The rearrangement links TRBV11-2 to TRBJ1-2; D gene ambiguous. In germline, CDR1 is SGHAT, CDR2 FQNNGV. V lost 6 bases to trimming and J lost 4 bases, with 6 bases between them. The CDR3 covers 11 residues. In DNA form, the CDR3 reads TGTGCCAGCAGTCCATCCTATGGCTACACCTTC. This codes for CASSPSYGYTF.

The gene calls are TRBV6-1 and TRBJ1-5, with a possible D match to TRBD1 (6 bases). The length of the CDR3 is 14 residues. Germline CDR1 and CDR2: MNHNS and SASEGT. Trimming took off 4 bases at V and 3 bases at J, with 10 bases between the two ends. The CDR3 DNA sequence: TGTGCCAGCAGTGCAGGGGATTCCAATCAGCCCCAGCATTTT. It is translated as CASSAGDSNQPQHF.

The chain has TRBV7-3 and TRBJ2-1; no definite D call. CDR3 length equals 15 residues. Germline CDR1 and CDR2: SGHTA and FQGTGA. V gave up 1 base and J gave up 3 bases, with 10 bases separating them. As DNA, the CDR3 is TGTGCCAGCAGCTTAAGGAGAGTCGACTACAATGAGCAGTTCTTC. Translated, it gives CASSLRRVDYNEQFF.

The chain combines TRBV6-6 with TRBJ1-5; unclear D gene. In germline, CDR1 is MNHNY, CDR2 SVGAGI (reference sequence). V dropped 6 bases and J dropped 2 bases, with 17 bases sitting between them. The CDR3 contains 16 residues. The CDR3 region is CASRPPQETGNQPQHF. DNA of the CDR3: TGTGCCAGCAGACCGCCGCAGGAAACGGGCAATCAGCCCCAGCATTTT.

This CDR3 is CSVVGGMNTEAFF. DNA for the CDR3: TGCAGCGTTGTGGGGGGTATGAACACTGAAGCTTTCTTT. The chain combines TRBV29-1 with TRBJ1-1; maybe TRBD1 (5 bases). The CDR3 is made up of 13 amino acids. Trimming shortened V by 4 bases and J by 0 bases, and 9 bases separated the two germline ends. Per germline, CDR1 SQVTM and CDR2 ANQGSEA.

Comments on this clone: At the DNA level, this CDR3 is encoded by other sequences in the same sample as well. CDR3 sequence: CASSPGEGQPQHF. CDR3 nucleotides: TGTGCCAGCAGTCCGGGGGAAGGTCAGCCCCAGCATTTT. The V call is TRBV6-4, the J call TRBJ1-5; TRBD1 is a possible D gene (5 bases). V lost 5 bases and J 6 bases, leaving 11 bases between the germline ends. Germline loops: CDR1 MRHNA, CDR2 SNTAGT. The CDR3 is 13 residues long.

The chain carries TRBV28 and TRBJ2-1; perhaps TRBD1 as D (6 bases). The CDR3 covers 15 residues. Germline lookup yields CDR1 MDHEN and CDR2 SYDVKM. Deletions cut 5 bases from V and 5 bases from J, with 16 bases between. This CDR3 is CASSDPVGANNEQFF. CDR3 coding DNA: TGTGCCAGCAGTGACCCGGTGGGGGCCAACAATGAGCAGTTCTTC.

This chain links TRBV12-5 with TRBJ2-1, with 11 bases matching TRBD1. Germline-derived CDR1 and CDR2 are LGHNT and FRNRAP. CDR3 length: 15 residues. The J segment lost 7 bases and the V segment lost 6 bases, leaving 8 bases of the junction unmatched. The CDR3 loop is CASGQGQGARNEQFF. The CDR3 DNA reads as TGTGCTAGTGGCCAAGGACAGGGGGCGAGGAATGAGCAGTTCTTC.

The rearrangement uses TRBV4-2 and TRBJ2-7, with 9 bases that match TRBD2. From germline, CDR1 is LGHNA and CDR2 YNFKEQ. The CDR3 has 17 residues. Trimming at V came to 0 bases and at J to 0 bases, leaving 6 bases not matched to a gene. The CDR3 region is CASSQEMSSGNSYEQYF. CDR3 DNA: TGTGCCAGCAGCCAAGAAATGTCTAGCGGGAACTCCTACGAGCAGTACTTC.

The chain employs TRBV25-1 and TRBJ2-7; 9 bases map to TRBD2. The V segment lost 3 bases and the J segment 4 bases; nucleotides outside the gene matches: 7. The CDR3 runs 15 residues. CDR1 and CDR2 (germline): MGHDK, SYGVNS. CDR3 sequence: CASSDETSGFYEQYF. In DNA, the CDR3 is TGTGCCAGCAGTGACGAGACTAGCGGATTTTACGAGCAGTACTTC.

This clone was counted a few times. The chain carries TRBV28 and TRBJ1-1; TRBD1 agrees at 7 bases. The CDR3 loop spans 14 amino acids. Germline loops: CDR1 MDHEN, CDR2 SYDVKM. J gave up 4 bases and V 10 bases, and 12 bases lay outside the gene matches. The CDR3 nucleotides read TGTGCCACCTATAGTAGGGGGCGAGGCACTGAAGCTTTCTTT. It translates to CATYSRGRGTEAFF.

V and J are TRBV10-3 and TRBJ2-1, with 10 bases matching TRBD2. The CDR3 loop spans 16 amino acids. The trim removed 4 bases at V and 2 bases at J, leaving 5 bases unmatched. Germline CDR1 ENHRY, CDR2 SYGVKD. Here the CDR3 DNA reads TGTGCCATCAGTGCCTGGACTAGCGGAACCTACAATGAGCAGTTCTTC. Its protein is CAISAWTSGTYNEQFF.

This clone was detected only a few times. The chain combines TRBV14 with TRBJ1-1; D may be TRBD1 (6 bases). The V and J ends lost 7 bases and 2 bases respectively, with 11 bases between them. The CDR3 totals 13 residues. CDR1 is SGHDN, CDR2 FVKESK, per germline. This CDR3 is CASTRTANTEAFF. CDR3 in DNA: TGTGCCAGCACCAGGACAGCTAACACTGAAGCTTTCTTT.

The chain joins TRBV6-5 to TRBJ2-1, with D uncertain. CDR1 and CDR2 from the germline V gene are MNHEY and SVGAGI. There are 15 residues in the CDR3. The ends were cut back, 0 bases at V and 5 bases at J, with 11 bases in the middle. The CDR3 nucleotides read TGTGCCAGCAGTTACTCGCGCTATAATCACAATGAGCAGTTCTTC. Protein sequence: CASSYSRYNHNEQFF.

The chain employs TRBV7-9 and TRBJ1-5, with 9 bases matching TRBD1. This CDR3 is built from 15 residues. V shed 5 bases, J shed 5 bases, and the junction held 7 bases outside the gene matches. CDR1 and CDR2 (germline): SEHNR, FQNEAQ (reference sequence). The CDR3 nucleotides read TGTGCCAGCAGCCCACCGGGACAGGGCCATCAGCCCCAGCATTTT. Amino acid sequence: CASSPPGQGHQPQHF.

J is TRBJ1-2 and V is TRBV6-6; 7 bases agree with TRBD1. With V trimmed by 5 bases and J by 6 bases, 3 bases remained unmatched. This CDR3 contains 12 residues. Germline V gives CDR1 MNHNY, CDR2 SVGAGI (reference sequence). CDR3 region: CASSLDRNGYTF. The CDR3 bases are TGTGCCAGCAGTCTGGACAGGAATGGCTACACCTTC.

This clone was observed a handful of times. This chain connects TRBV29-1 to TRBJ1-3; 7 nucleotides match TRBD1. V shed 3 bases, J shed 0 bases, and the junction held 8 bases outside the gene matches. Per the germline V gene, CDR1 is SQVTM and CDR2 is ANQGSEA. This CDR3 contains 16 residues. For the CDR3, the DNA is TGCAGCGTTGAGCAACAGGGGCCTCTCTCTGGAAACACCATATATTTT. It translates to CSVEQQGPLSGNTIYF.